These 20 T cell receptor beta chains share one sample of origin, sequenced in a study of human T cells and chemical hapten exposure. The sample's time point: patch test 3, about 24 weeks after DPC sensitization. Stated treatment: therapeutic diphenylcyclopropenone sensitization with weekly scalp DPC. MiXCR, applied by TCRdb to the RACE reads, yields one record per CDR3 protein. The table shows about 97,000 distinct CDR3 sequences, with about 28% occurring only once. Sequenced here: whole blood, sampled in connection with sensitization to the hapten diphenylcyclopropenone (DPC). Receptor source: a man aged 35 to 55 with alopecia areata. Some clones in this sample may be carry-over from other donors' samples.

This chain connects TRBV28 to TRBJ2-5; D remains ambiguous. The length of the CDR3 is 13 residues. V was pared by 3 bases and J by 1 base, with 6 bases between. Germline V CDR1 and CDR2: MDHEN, SYDVKM. CDR3 sequence reads: CASSFQLQETQYF. The DNA for the CDR3 is TGTGCCAGCAGTTTTCAACTCCAAGAGACCCAGTACTTC.

The chain uses TRBV7-9 and TRBJ2-7; unclear D gene. Trimming took off 5 bases at V and 7 bases at J, with 12 bases between the two ends. Germline CDR1 SEHNR, CDR2 FQNEAQ (reference sequence). This CDR3 region has 12 residues. For the CDR3, the DNA is TGTGCCAGCAGCCTCGTGTTGGGGGAGCAGTACTTC. This gives the protein CASSLVLGEQYF. The variable domain in full, with the rest retrieved from reference TRBV7-9 and TRBJ2-7, is DTGVSQNPRHKITKRGQNVTFRCDPISEHNRLYWYRQTLGQGPEFLTYFQNEAQLEKSRLLSDRFSAERPKGSFSTLEIQRTEQGDSAMYLCASSLVLGEQYFGPGTRLTVT.

The chain carries TRBV20-1 and TRBJ2-1; the match to TRBD2 covers 9 bases. The CDR3 is 14 residues long. With V trimmed by 5 bases and J by 3 bases, 5 bases remained unmatched. Looked up from germline, CDR1 is DFQATT and CDR2 is SNEGSKA (reference sequence). The CDR3 DNA follows: TGCAGTGCTGAACTTAGCGGGAGCTACAATGAGCAGTTCTTC. Its translation: CSAELSGSYNEQFF.

V is TRBV6-2 or TRBV6-3 and J is TRBJ2-7; no clear D gene. Trimming took 6 bases from V and 2 from J, leaving 14 bases between them. Germline V lookup: CDR1 MNHEY, CDR2 SVGEGT. The CDR3 has 14 amino acids. The CDR3 DNA is TGTGCCAGCAGCCAGGTTTTGGCAGCCTACGAGCAGTACTTC. It is translated as CASSQVLAAYEQYF.

This clonotype was seen only a few times. This chain's CDR3 is CASSVEDGFYEQYF. The CDR3 DNA sequence: TGTGCCAGCAGCGTGGAGGACGGATTCTACGAGCAGTACTTC. The rearrangement links TRBV9 to TRBJ2-7; D might be TRBD2 (5 bases). The V end lost 2 bases, the J end lost 3 bases, and 12 bases lay between the germline ends. The CDR3 has 14 residues. Germline loops: CDR1 SGDLS, CDR2 YYNGEE.

The J gene is TRBJ2-1, the V gene TRBV11-2, with 12 bases identical to TRBD2. The CDR3 sequence is 18 residues long. The V and J ends lost 5 bases and 0 bases, in that order; junction bases with no gene match: 8. Germline values: CDR1 SGHAT, CDR2 FQNNGV. The CDR3 sequence is CASSPQGLAGPSYNEQFF. In DNA, the CDR3 is TGTGCCAGCAGCCCCCAGGGACTAGCGGGTCCCTCCTACAATGAGCAGTTCTTC.

The rearrangement links TRBV6-1 to TRBJ1-5, with a possible D match to TRBD1 (6 bases). The CDR3 spans 11 residues. Germline lookup yields CDR1 MNHNS and CDR2 SASEGT. V was trimmed by 10 bases and J by 5 bases, leaving 9 bases between them. The DNA for the CDR3 is TGTGCCACACAGGGACATCAGCCCCAGCATTTT. Its translation is CATQGHQPQHF.

This clonotype was found a few times. This chain connects TRBV20-1 to TRBJ1-4; TRBD1 matches 9 bases. CDR1 is DFQATT and CDR2 is SNEGSKA in the germline V gene (reference sequence). The V gene end was trimmed by 1 base and the J gene end by 8 bases; junction bases not matched to a gene: 5. CDR3 length: 14 amino acids. CDR3 loop: CSARGGQGWEKLFF. The CDR3 DNA follows: TGCAGTGCTAGAGGAGGACAGGGGTGGGAAAAACTGTTTTTT.

The chain has TRBV20-1 and TRBJ1-6; D is ambiguous. V dropped 1 base and J dropped 3 bases, with 4 bases sitting between them. The CDR3 has 13 residues. Germline V gives CDR1 DFQATT, CDR2 SNEGSKA (reference sequence). CDR3 in amino acids: CSARGDYNSPLHF. The CDR3 DNA reads TGCAGTGCTAGAGGGGACTATAATTCACCCCTCCACTTT.

The chain couples TRBV3-1 to TRBJ1-2; 8 positions agree with TRBD1. The CDR3 contains 16 residues. Germline loops: CDR1 LGHDT, CDR2 YNNKEL (reference sequence). J gave up 4 bases and V 2 bases, and 9 bases lay outside the gene matches. Written as DNA, the CDR3 is TGTGCCAGCAGCCAACGGCAGGGGGCGCAGGGCTATGGCTACACCTTC. Its translation: CASSQRQGAQGYGYTF.

The chain carries TRBV28 and TRBJ2-1; 12 bases match TRBD1. This CDR3 spans 16 amino acids. The V segment lost 3 bases and the J segment 7 bases; nucleotides outside the gene matches: 7. Germline V gives CDR1 MDHEN, CDR2 SYDVKM. CDR3 coding DNA: TGTGCCAGCAGTTTCACCGGGACAGGGGGCACGAATGAGCAGTTCTTC. This sequence encodes CASSFTGTGGTNEQFF.

The chain carries TRBV12-3 or TRBV12-4 and TRBJ2-2, with TRBD2 as a possible D gene (6 bases). This CDR3 contains 15 residues. V dropped 6 bases and J dropped 3 bases, with 14 bases sitting between them. CDR3 amino acids: CASRRGTPDTGELFF. The CDR3 DNA sequence: TGTGCCAGCAGACGTGGGACTCCCGACACCGGGGAGCTGTTTTTT.

This chain uses TRBV3-1 with TRBJ1-5; TRBD1 matches at 12 bases. Germline loops: CDR1 LGHDT, CDR2 YNNKEL (reference sequence). The CDR3 is made up of 15 amino acids. Unmatched junction bases numbered 5, after V lost 5 bases and J lost 6 bases. The DNA for the CDR3 is TGTGCCAGCAGCTACGGGACAGGGGGCGGTCAGCCCCAGCATTTT. Protein product: CASSYGTGGGQPQHF. Together with reference TRBV3-1 and TRBJ1-5, the CDR3 gives the full variable domain: DTAVSQTPKYLVTQMGNDKSIKCEQNLGHDTMYWYKQDSKKFLKIMFSYNNKELIINETVPNRFSPKSPDKAHLNLHINSLELGDSAVYFCASSYGTGGGQPQHFGDGTRLSIL.

This clonotype was detected a few times. The V and J genes are TRBV18 and TRBJ1-4, with unresolved D. Germline assignment: CDR1 KGHSH and CDR2 LQKENI. The CDR3 has 13 amino acids. Trimming removed 5 bases from V and 0 bases from J, with 4 bases in between. CDR3 loop: CASSTSTNEKLFF. CDR3 bases: TGTGCCAGCTCAACTTCAACTAATGAAAAACTGTTTTTT.

This chain links TRBV19 with TRBJ2-1; D is unresolved. The germline gives CDR1 LNHDA, CDR2 SQIVND (reference sequence). The CDR3 is 13 residues long. V was trimmed by 4 bases and J by 8 bases, leaving 12 bases between them. The CDR3 DNA reads as TGTGCCAGTAGTAGCAGGTGTGGGGATGAGCAGTTCTTC. Its translation is CASSSRCGDEQFF.

V and J are TRBV28 and TRBJ1-5; 11 bases are a match to TRBD1. The CDR3 spans 16 residues. Germline V gives CDR1 MDHEN, CDR2 SYDVKM. With 8 bases clipped from V and 5 bases from J, the junction kept 11 bases outside the gene matches. The CDR3 DNA is TGTGCCAGCCGCCTCGTCCAGGGACAGGGGGATCAGCCCCAGCATTTT. It codes for CASRLVQGQGDQPQHF.

A few counts support this clonotype. The chain uses TRBV6-5 and TRBJ1-6, with TRBD1 matching over 7 bases. Germline CDR1 and CDR2: MNHEY and SVGAGI. With V trimmed by 7 bases and J by 7 bases, 7 bases remained unmatched. The CDR3 is made up of 14 amino acids. The CDR3 DNA is TGTGCCAGCACCAAAAGACAGGGAAATTCACCCCTCCACTTT. Amino acid sequence: CASTKRQGNSPLHF.

This clonotype was seen a handful of times. The chain employs TRBV11-2 and TRBJ2-1, with 9 bases lining up with TRBD2. V was pared by 2 bases and J by 3 bases, with 2 bases of the junction left unmatched. The CDR3 has 15 amino acids. In germline, CDR1 is SGHAT, CDR2 FQNNGV. The CDR3 coding sequence is TGTGCCAGCAGCTTAAGACTAGCGGACTACAATGAGCAGTTCTTC. Its translation is CASSLRLADYNEQFF.

This clonotype was found a few times. The chain combines TRBV7-3 with TRBJ2-7, with TRBD1 matching over 9 bases. There are 13 residues in the CDR3. J lost 5 bases, V lost 6 bases, and 5 bases had no gene match. Germline values: CDR1 SGHTA, CDR2 FQGTGA. CDR3 protein: CASSWTGDNEQYF. The CDR3, as DNA: TGTGCCAGCAGTTGGACAGGGGACAACGAGCAGTACTTC.

This clonotype has a handful of counts. J is TRBJ2-3 and V is TRBV6-6; D gene unclear. Deletions cut 0 bases from V and 2 bases from J, with 9 bases between. Germline CDR1 reads MNHNY; CDR2 reads SVGAGI (reference sequence). CDR3 size: 15 residues. The CDR3 reads CASSYSISDTDTQYF. CDR3 nucleotide sequence: TGTGCCAGCAGTTACTCGATCAGTGACACAGATACGCAGTATTTT.